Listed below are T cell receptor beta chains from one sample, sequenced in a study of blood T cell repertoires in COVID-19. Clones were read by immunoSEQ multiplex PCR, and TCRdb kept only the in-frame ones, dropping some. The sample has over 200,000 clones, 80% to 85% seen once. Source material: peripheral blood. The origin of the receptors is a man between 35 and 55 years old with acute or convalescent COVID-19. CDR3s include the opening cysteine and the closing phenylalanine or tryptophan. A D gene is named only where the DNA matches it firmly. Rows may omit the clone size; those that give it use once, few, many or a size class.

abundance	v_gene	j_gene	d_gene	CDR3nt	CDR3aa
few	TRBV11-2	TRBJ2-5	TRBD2	TGTGCCAGCAGCTTAGTGGGACTAGCGGGAGGCTTGGTACGAGAGACCCAGTACTTC	CASSLVGLAGGLVRETQYF
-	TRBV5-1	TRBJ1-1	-	TGCGCCAGCAGCTTGGTGGCGGGGAGAACTGAAGCTTTCTTT	CASSLVAGRTEAFF
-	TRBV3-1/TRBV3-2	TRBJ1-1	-	TGTGCCAGCAGCCAACAAAGGGGGGGGCCTCCCAGTTTT	CASSQQRGGPPSF
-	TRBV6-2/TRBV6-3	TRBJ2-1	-	TGTGCCAGCAGTTACTCGACGGGAGAGGCCAATGAGCAGTTCTTC	CASSYSTGEANEQFF
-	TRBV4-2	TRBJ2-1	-	TGTGCCAGCAGCCAAGACAGGGTTTCCTACAATGAGCAGTTCTTC	CASSQDRVSYNEQFF
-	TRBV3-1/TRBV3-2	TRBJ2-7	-	TGTGCCAGCAGCCAAGATATTGGCCAATATATCACCTACGAGCAGTACTTC	CASSQDIGQYITYEQYF
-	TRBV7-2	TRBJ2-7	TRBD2	TGTGCCAGCAGCTTAGATGCGGGAGGGGCCTACGAGCAGTACTTC	CASSLDAGGAYEQYF
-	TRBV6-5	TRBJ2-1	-	TGTGCCAGCAGGAGGGGGGGGACTCTCATCGATGAGCAGTTCTTC	CASRRGGTLIDEQFF
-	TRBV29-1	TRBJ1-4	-	TGCAGCGCCCGACTCCTCGGGGGGCAATCTAATGAAAAACTGTTTTTT	CSARLLGGQSNEKLFF
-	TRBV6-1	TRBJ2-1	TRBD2	TGTGCCAGCAGTGAGGGACTACTCGGGAATGAGCAGTTCTTC	CASSEGLLGNEQFF
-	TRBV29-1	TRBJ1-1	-	TGCAGCGTTGAGTCGGGACTTAACACTGAAGCTTTCTTT	CSVESGLNTEAFF
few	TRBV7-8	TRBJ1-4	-	TGTGCCAGCAGCTTTGAACAGGGTTTAGAAAAACTGTTTTTT	CASSFEQGLEKLFF
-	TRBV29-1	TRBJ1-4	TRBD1	TGCAGCGTCAGGGGGCTGAATGAAAAACTGTTTTTT	CSVRGLNEKLFF
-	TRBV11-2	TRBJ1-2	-	TGTGCCAGCAGCGCGGACACAAATAACTATGGCTACACCTTC	CASSADTNNYGYTF
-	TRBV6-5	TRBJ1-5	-	TGTGCCAGCAGTTCAACCTCCAGCAGGGAGCCCCAGCATTTT	CASSSTSSREPQHF
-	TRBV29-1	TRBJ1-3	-	TGCAGCGTTGAATTGAGCTCTGGAAACACCATATATTTT	CSVELSSGNTIYF
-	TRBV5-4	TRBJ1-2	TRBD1	TGTGCCAGCAGCCGACAGGGGGAACCAGACTATGGCTACACCTTC	CASSRQGEPDYGYTF
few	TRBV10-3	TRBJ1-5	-	TGTGCCATCAGTGAGTCCTACGGAAGCGGCAATCAGCCCCAGCATTTT	CAISESYGSGNQPQHF
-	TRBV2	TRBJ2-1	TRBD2	TGTGCCAGCAGCCCTAGCCGTAATAGCGGGAGGGCCAATGAGCAGTTCTTC	CASSPSRNSGRANEQFF
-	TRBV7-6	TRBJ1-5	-	TGTGCCAGCAGCCCCCGAGGAAGGCAGTTTAGCAATCAGCCCCAGCATTTT	CASSPRGRQFSNQPQHF
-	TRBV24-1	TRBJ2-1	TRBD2	TGTGCCACCAGTGACCGGGACTACCAGCAGTTCTTC	CATSDRDYQQFF
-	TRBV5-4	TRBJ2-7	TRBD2	TGTGCCAGCAGCTTGGATAGCGTAGCGGGAGAGCAGTACTTC	CASSLDSVAGEQYF
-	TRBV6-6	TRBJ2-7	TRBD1	TGTGCCAGCAGCCGGGACAGAACCTACGAGCAGTACTTC	CASSRDRTYEQYF
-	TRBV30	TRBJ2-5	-	TGTGCCTGGAGTGGGACGGGAACACAAGAGACCCAGTACTTC	CAWSGTGTQETQYF
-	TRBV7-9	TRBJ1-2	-	TGTGCCAGCAGCCCCTCAGGGTCCAACTATGGCTACACCTTC	CASSPSGSNYGYTF
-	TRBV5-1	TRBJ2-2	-	TGCGCCAGCAGTCTCGGAGATCTCAACACCGGGGAGCTGTTTTTT	CASSLGDLNTGELFF